This T cell receptor (beta chain) stems from a study of vaccination and CD4 T cells after COVID-19. Study at large: As their vaccination, participants received two doses of either BNT162b2 or mRNA-1273 vaccine. Stimulation of cells relied on overlapping spike peptides derived from SARS-CoV-2, HCoV-NL63, HCoV-OC43 and HCoV-229E. Every culture used as a control got a CEFX pool, an HIV-1 Nef pool, or no peptide.

Findings and limits, study-wide: There was no significant change from around 21 to 38 median reactive clonotypes.

As for this clonotype: The antigen is unknown.

Cultured CD4+ T-cell DNA underwent Oncomine TCR Beta short-read sequencing. One entry per CDR3 protein, called by TCRdb with MiXCR from the PCR reads. Of approximately 9,800 distinct CDR3 sequences listed, under 35% are singletons. The treatment: approximately nine-day PBMC culture with coronavirus spike peptide pools or control peptides (ViraFEST assay). An unexposed donor provided the CD4+ T cells, which were collected before the COVID-19 pandemic (2011-2018). V was shortened by 1 base and J by 0 bases, with 13 bases between the two germline ends. The CDR3 runs 16 residues. Per germline, CDR1 SGHAT and CDR2 FQNNGV.

This receptor was identified in a human donor in good health. The sample taken for sequencing was CD4+ T cells from blood, cultured in vitro. The chain recombines TRBV11-2 with TRBJ2-7; the D gene could be TRBD1 or TRBD2 (6 bases each). This CDR3 is CASSLGSGGFSYEQYF. The CDR3 DNA reads as TGTGCCAGCAGCTTAGGATCCGGGGGCTTCTCCTACGAGCAGTACTTC.